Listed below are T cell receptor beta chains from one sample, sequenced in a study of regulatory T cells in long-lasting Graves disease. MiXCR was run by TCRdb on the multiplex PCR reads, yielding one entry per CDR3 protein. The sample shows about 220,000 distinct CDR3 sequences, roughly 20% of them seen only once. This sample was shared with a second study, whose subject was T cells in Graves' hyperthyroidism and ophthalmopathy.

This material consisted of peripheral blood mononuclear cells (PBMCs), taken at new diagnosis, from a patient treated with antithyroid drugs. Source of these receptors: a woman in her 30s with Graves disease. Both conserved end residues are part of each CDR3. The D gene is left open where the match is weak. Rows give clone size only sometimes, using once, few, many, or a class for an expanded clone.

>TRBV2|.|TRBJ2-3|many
TGTGCCAGCAGTGGACAGGCCACAGATACGCAGTATTTT
CASSGQATDTQYF
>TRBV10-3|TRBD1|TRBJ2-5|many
TGTGCCATCAGCGGACAGGGCGGGGCAGAGACCCAGTACTTC
CAISGQGGAETQYF
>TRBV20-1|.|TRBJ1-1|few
TGCAGTGCTAGCCACCTCGGGGGGAGGAACACTGAAGCTTTCTTT
CSASHLGGRNTEAFF
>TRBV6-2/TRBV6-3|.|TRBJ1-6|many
TGTGCCAGCAGTCACCGTCTTAATAAGGGAGATCATAATTCACCCCTCCACTTT
CASSHRLNKGDHNSPLHF
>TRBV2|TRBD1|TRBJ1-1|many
TGTGCCAGCAGTCAACAGGGGGCGGGGATGAACACTGAAGCTTTCTTT
CASSQQGAGMNTEAFF
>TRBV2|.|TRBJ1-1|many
TGTGCCAGAGGAAAAGCCCGGGACGAAGATGAAGCTTTCTTT
CARGKARDEDEAFF
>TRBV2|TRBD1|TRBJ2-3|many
TGTGCCAGCAGTGAAGAGGGACAGGGGATGACAGATACGCAGTATTTT
CASSEEGQGMTDTQYF
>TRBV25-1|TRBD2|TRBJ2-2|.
TGTGCCAGCAGTGACCCTAGCGGGGGGGAGAACACCGGGGAGCTGTTTTTT
CASSDPSGGENTGELFF
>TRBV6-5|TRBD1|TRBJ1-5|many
TGTGCCAGCAGTTCAACAAGCAGGGGGTCAAATCAGCCCCAGCATTTT
CASSSTSRGSNQPQHF
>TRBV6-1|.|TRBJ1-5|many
TGTGCCAGCAGTGAAGCACCTAGCAATCAGCCCCAGCATTTT
CASSEAPSNQPQHF
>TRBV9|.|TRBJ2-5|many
TGTGCCAGCAGCGTAGCGGCAGGCCAAGAGACCCAGTACTTC
CASSVAAGQETQYF
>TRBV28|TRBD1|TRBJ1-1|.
TGTGCCAGCAGTTTAAGAGGGGGCATTTCTTTCTTT
CASSLRGGISFF
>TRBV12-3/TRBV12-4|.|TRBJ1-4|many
TGTGCCAGCAGACCAGCCCGGGGGGAGAATGAAAAACTGTTTTTT
CASRPARGENEKLFF
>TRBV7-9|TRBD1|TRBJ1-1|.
TGTGCCAGCAGCTACTTACAGGGGGAAGCTTTCTTT
CASSYLQGEAFF
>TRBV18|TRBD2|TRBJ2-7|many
TGTGCCAGCTCACTGGGACTAGCGGGAGAAGGGGAGCAGTACTTC
CASSLGLAGEGEQYF
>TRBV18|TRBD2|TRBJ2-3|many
TGTGCCAGCTCAAGGACTAGCCCTAGCACAGATACGCAGTATTTT
CASSRTSPSTDTQYF
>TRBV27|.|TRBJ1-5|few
TGTGCCAGCAGTCCTATTGCCGTTACCCGTCATCAGCCCCAGCATTTT
CASSPIAVTRHQPQHF
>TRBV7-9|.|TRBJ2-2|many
TGTGCCGCATCCAGGGGGGCCGGGGAGCTGTTTTTT
CAASRGAGELFF
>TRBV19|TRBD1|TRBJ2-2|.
TGTGCCAGTAGTTCCCCCGACAGGGGAGACACCGGGGAGCTGTTTTTT
CASSSPDRGDTGELFF
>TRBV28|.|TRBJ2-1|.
TGTGCCAGCTTGGGGGGCCCCATAAGACGAACCTACAATGAGCAGTTCTTC
CASLGGPIRRTYNEQFF
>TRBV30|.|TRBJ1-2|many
TGTGCCTCCGAGGCCCGATTAAATAGGGACTATGGCTACACCTTC
CASEARLNRDYGYTF
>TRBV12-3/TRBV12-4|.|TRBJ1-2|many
TGTGCCAGCAGTCCATGGACGGATCTTAACTATGGCTACACCTTC
CASSPWTDLNYGYTF
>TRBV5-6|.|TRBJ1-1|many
TGTGCCAGCAGCTCCACGGAGAGGGCCACCCAGAACACTGAAGCTTTCTTT
CASSSTERATQNTEAFF
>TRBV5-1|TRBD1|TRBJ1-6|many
TGCGCCAGCAGCCCGGGACAGATTCGCTCACCCCTCCACTTT
CASSPGQIRSPLHF
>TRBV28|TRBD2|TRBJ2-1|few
TGTGCCAGCAGTTTAAGGAGGACTAGCGGCAATGAGCAGTTCTTC
CASSLRRTSGNEQFF
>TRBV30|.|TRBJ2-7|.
TGTGCCTGCCTGGGTATTGGGTTCGGGGAGTACTTC
CACLGIGFGEYF
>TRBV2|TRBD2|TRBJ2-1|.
TGTGCCAGCAGTGAACTAGCGGGGGGCAACAATGAGCAGTTCTTC
CASSELAGGNNEQFF
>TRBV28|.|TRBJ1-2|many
TGTGCCAGCAGTTTACCGATGGTTGGAGGCTACACCTTC
CASSLPMVGGYTF
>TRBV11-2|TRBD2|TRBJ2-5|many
TGTGCCAGCAGCTTAGATCGGACTAGCGGGAGGGCCCAAGAGACCCAGTACTTC
CASSLDRTSGRAQETQYF
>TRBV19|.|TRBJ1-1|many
TGTGCCAGTAGTATTGGCAGGGTCGCTGAAGCTTTCTTT
CASSIGRVAEAFF
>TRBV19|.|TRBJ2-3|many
TGTGCCAGCAGAGATCGGGGGGGACAGCAAGTGGATACGCAGTATTTT
CASRDRGGQQVDTQYF
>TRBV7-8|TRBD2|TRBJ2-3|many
TGTGCCAGCAGCTTTCTAGCGGGCACAGATACGCAGTATTTT
CASSFLAGTDTQYF
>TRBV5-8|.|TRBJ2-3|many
TGTGCCAGCAGCTTGGAACAGGGTAATACGCAGTATTTT
CASSLEQGNTQYF
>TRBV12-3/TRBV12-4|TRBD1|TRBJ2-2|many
TGTGCCACCAGTTTTCCCGAGACAGGGGGAATCGGGGAGCTGTTTTTT
CATSFPETGGIGELFF
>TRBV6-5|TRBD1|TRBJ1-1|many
TGTGCCAGCAGTTACGGGGACAGCCCTGAAGCTTTCTTT
CASSYGDSPEAFF
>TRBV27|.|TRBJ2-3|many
TGTGCCAGCAGGAACCCCCGGATGGGGGATACGCAGTATTTT
CASRNPRMGDTQYF
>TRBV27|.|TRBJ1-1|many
TGTGCCAGCAGTCAACCCAGGGGCGCGGAGGCTGAAGCTTTCTTT
CASSQPRGAEAEAFF
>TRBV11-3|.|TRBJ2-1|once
TGTGCCAGCAGCTTAGGGACGGAAAATGAGCAGTTCTTC
CASSLGTENEQFF
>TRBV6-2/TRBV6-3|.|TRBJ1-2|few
TGTGCCAGCAGTTATCCTAGAACGGGGGGCGGCGATGGCTACACCTTC
CASSYPRTGGGDGYTF
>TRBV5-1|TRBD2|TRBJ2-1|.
TGCGCCAGCAGCGAGGGACTAGCGGGAGGGAGCGATGAGCAGTTCTTC
CASSEGLAGGSDEQFF
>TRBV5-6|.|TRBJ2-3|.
TGTGCCAGCAGCCTCAGACTAGGACGCACAGATACGCAGTATTTT
CASSLRLGRTDTQYF
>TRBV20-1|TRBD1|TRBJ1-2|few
TGCAGTGCCCTCGGGGGGACAGGGCCTGGCTACACCTTC
CSALGGTGPGYTF
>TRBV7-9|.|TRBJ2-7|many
TGTGCCAGCAGCTTAGTGGGAGGAGGCCGGGCCTACGAGCAGTACTTC
CASSLVGGGRAYEQYF
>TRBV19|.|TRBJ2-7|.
TGTGCCAGTAGTATTAGGGCTAGCGTGCCCACACGCGACGAGCAGTACTTC
CASSIRASVPTRDEQYF
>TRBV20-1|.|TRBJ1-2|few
TGCAGTGCTAGAGATACGGCAGGCTCCGCGCTCTACTATGGCTACACCTTC
CSARDTAGSALYYGYTF
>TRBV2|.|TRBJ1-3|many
TGTGCCAGCAGTAGAGACAGCAAGTCTGGAAACACCATATATTTT
CASSRDSKSGNTIYF
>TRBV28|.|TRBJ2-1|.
TGTGCCAGCGGGTTCTGGGGCTACAATGAGCAGTTCTTC
CASGFWGYNEQFF
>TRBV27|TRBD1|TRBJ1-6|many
TGTGCCAGCAGTCCCCACAGGGGTAATTCACCCCTCCACTTT
CASSPHRGNSPLHF
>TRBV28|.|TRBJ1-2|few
TGTGCCAGCAGTTTAAAGACCCGGGGCGGCTACACCTTC
CASSLKTRGGYTF
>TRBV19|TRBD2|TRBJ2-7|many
TGTGCCAGTAGACGGAGCGGGAGCTCCTACGAGCAGTACTTC
CASRRSGSSYEQYF
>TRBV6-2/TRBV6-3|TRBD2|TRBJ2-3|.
TGTGCCAGCAGTGGACTAGCGGGGTTGAATACGCAGTATTTT
CASSGLAGLNTQYF
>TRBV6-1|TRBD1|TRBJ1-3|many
TGTGCCAGCAGCGACAGGGGGCACTCTGGAAACACCATATATTTT
CASSDRGHSGNTIYF
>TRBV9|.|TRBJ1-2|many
TGTGCCAGCAGCGTAGGAGGGATAGAGGGCTACACCTTC
CASSVGGIEGYTF
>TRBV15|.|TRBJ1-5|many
TGTGCCACCAGCAGAGAAGGAGGCAATCAGCCCCAGCATTTT
CATSREGGNQPQHF
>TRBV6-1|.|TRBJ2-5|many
TGTGCCAGCAGTCAACTAGTTTCGGGGACCCAGTACTTC
CASSQLVSGTQYF
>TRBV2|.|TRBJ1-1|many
TGTGCCAGTTTTCACGGCGCTGGCCGCACTGAAGCTTTCTTT
CASFHGAGRTEAFF
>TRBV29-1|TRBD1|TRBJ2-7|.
TGCAGCGTTGGACGGGACAGAGGGTACGAGCAGTACTTC
CSVGRDRGYEQYF
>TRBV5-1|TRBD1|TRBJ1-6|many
TGCGCCAGCAGCGTCCGGGACAGGGATGGTTCACCCCTCCACTTT
CASSVRDRDGSPLHF
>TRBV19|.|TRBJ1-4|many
TGTGCCAGTAGTACCGGGACCGAAAAACTGTTTTTT
CASSTGTEKLFF
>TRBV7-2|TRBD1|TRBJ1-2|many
TGTGCCAGCAGCTTTCAGGGGCAGGGGGCATCGTCTGGCTACACCTTC
CASSFQGQGASSGYTF